This T cell receptor (beta chain) was profiled in a study of technical replicates of blood from a few donors. The CDR3 length is 16 residues. With V trimmed by 3 bases and J by 5 bases, 14 bases remained unmatched. In germline, CDR1 is GTSNPN, CDR2 SVGIG (reference sequence). The data were produced by immunoSEQ multiplex PCR, yet TCRdb's version contains in-frame clones alone and is incomplete. The sample contains roughly 71,000 clones, approximately 96% of which appear only once. The sample was T cells isolated from PBMCs. The origin of this receptor is a human donor in good health. The chain is built from TRBV30 and TRBJ2-7, with 9 bases aligning to TRBD2. In DNA, the CDR3 is TGTGCCTGGAGGGTGTCGAGGGCTAGCGGGACCAACGAGCAGTACTTC. Translated, it gives CAWRVSRASGTNEQYF.